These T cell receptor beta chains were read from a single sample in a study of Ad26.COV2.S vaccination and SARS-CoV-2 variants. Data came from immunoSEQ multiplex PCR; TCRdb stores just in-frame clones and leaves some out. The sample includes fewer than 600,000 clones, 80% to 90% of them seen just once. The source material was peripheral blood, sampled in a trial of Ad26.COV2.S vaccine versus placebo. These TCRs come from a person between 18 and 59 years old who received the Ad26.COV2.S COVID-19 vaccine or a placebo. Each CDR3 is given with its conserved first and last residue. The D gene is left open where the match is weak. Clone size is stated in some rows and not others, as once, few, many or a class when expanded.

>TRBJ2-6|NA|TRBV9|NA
CASSFPSGANVLTF
TGTGCCAGCAGCTTCCCTTCTGGGGCCAACGTCCTGACTTTC
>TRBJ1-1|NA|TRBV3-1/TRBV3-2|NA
CASSHLGQAFF
TGTGCCAGCAGCCATCTCGGCCAAGCTTTCTTT
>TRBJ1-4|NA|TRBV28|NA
CASSFRSTYEKLFF
TGTGCCAGCAGTTTCCGGAGTACATACGAAAAACTGTTTTTT
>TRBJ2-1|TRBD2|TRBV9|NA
CASSADWGGYNEQFF
TGTGCCAGCAGCGCCGACTGGGGAGGGTACAATGAGCAGTTCTTC
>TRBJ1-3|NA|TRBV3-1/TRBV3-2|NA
CASSPGFGNTIYF
TGTGCCAGCAGCCCGGGATTTGGAAACACCATATATTTT
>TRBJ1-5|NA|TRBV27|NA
CASRSGGDQPQHF
TGTGCCAGCAGATCGGGCGGAGACCAGCCCCAGCATTTT
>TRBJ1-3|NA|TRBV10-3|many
CASSGVTGNTIYF
TGTGCTAGCAGCGGGGTAACTGGAAACACCATATATTTT
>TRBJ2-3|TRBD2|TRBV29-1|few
CSGGLDSDTQYF
TGCAGCGGGGGACTAGATTCAGATACGCAGTATTTT
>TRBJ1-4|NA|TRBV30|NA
CAWSQMGTINEKLFF
TGTGCCTGGAGTCAAATGGGAACGATTAATGAAAAACTGTTTTTT
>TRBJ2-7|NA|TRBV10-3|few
CAISGGSHEQYF
TGTGCCATCAGTGGGGGTTCGCACGAGCAGTACTTC
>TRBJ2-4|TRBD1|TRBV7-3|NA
CASSGGQGGIQYF
TGTGCCAGCAGCGGCGGACAGGGAGGCATTCAGTACTTC
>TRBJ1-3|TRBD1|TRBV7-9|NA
CASSMNRDRGNTIYF
TGTGCCAGCAGCATGAACAGGGACAGAGGAAACACCATATATTTT
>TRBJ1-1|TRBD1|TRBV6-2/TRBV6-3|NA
CASSQDRGARGVEAFF
TGTGCCAGCAGCCAAGACAGGGGGGCCAGGGGCGTCGAAGCTTTCTTT
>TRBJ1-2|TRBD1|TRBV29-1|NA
CSVGEGDRGNGYTF
TGCAGCGTTGGGGAGGGGGACAGGGGAAATGGCTACACCTTC
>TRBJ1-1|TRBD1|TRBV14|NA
CASSQRPGQGRTEAFF
TGTGCCAGCAGCCAGAGACCGGGACAGGGGAGGACTGAAGCTTTCTTT
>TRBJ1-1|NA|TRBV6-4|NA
CASSQQEGTEAFF
TGTGCCAGCAGCCAACAGGAGGGTACTGAAGCTTTCTTT
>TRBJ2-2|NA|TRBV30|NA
CAWGARVGELFF
TGTGCCTGGGGGGCCAGGGTGGGGGAGCTGTTTTTT
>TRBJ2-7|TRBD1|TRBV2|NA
CASSDVTGIYEQYF
TGTGCCAGCAGTGACGTGACAGGGATATACGAGCAGTACTTC
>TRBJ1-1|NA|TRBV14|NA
CASSQGNTEAFF
TGTGCCAGCAGCCAAGGGAACACTGAAGCTTTCTTT
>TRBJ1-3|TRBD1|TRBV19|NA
CASSRQGSGNTIYF
TGTGCCAGCTCAAGACAGGGCTCGGGAAACACCATATATTTT
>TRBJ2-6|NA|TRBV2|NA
CARRPVSGANVLTF
TGTGCCAGGCGGCCAGTCTCTGGGGCCAACGTCCTGACTTTC
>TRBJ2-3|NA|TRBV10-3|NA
CAISGSENSDTQYF
TGTGCCATCAGTGGGAGTGAGAACTCAGATACGCAGTATTTT
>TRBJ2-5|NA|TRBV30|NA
CAWKGSPRAAQYF
TGTGCCTGGAAGGGCTCGCCCCGGGCGGCCCAGTACTTC
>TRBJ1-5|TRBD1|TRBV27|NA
CASSLVGQGGGQPQHF
TGTGCCAGCAGTTTGGTCGGACAGGGAGGTGGTCAGCCCCAGCATTTT
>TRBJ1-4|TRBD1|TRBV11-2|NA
CASTPDRGNEKLFF
TGTGCCAGCACCCCCGACAGGGGTAATGAAAAACTGTTTTTT
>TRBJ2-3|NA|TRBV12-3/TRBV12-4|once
CASSPYTDTQYF
TGTGCCAGCAGTCCCTACACAGATACGCAGTATTTT
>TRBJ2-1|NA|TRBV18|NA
CASSPGGFDEQFF
TGTGCCAGCTCACCAGGGGGGTTCGATGAGCAGTTCTTC
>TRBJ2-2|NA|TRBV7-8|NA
CASSQGQLGTGELFF
TGTGCCAGCAGCCAGGGACAATTAGGCACCGGGGAGCTGTTTTTT
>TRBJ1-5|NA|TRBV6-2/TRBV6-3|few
CASSYGTPNQPQHF
TGTGCCAGCAGTTACGGGACACCAAATCAGCCCCAGCATTTT
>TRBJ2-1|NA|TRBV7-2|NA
CASSLFGVYNEQFF
TGTGCCAGCAGCTTATTTGGGGTGTACAATGAGCAGTTCTTC
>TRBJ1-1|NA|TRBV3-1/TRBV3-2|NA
CASSQWGIEAFF
TGTGCCAGCAGCCAATGGGGAATTGAAGCTTTCTTT
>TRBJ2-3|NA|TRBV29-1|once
CSVDLEGNTDTQYF
TGCAGCGTTGATCTTGAGGGAAACACAGATACGCAGTATTTT
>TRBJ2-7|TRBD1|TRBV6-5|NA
CASRKGTGGSYEQYF
TGTGCCAGCAGGAAAGGGACAGGCGGATCCTACGAGCAGTACTTC
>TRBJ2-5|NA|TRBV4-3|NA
CASSQEGGVGTPQETQYF
TGCGCCAGCAGCCAAGAAGGCGGAGTGGGGACACCTCAAGAGACCCAGTACTTC
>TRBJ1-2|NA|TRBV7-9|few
CASSSLGPLGAEGYTF
TGTGCCAGCAGCTCCCTAGGTCCGCTTGGAGCTGAGGGCTACACCTTC
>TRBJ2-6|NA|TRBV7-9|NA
CARANVEPDSGANVLTF
TGTGCCAGAGCTAATGTGGAACCGGATTCTGGGGCCAACGTCCTGACTTTC
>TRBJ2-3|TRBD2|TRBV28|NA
CASSFPAGGFTDTQYF
TGTGCCAGCAGTTTCCCAGCGGGAGGGTTCACAGATACGCAGTATTTT
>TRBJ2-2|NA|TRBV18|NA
CASSLTLATGELFF
TGTGCCAGCTCCTTAACGCTAGCCACCGGGGAGCTGTTTTTT
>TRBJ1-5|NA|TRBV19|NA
CASSDRGVGHQPQHF
TGTGCCAGTAGTGATAGAGGAGTGGGGCATCAGCCCCAGCATTTT
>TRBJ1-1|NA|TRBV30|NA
CAWKRGNTEAFF
TGTGCCTGGAAGCGGGGAAACACTGAAGCTTTCTTT
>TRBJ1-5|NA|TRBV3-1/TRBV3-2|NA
CASSPNVGAGQPQHF
TGTGCCAGCAGCCCCAATGTAGGGGCAGGACAGCCCCAGCATTTT
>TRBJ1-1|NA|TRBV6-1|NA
CASSEAWAGQAAFF
TGTGCCAGCAGTGAAGCGTGGGCAGGCCAGGCGGCTTTCTTT
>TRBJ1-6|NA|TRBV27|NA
CASSFGRARSPLHF
TGTGCCAGCAGTTTTGGCAGGGCGCGTTCACCCCTCCACTTT
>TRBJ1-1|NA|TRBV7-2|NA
CASSLGRYGARTEAFF
TGTGCCAGCAGCTTAGGGCGGTACGGGGCCCGGACTGAAGCTTTCTTT
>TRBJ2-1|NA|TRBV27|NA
CASSPEGIAQYEQFF
TGTGCCAGCAGTCCTGAGGGTATAGCACAATATGAGCAGTTCTTC
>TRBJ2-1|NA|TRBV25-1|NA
CASSATSGAYNEQFF
TGTGCCAGCAGTGCCACCTCCGGGGCCTACAATGAGCAGTTCTTC
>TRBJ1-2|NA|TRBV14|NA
CASSQAVGYGYTF
TGTGCCAGCAGCCAAGCCGTGGGCTATGGCTACACCTTC
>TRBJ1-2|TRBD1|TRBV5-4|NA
CASSLGSRQGGYGYTF
TGTGCCAGCAGCTTGGGGAGTCGACAGGGAGGCTATGGCTACACCTTC
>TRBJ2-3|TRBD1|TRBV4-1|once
CASSQGVPRDRYTQYF
TGCGCCAGCAGCCAAGGGGTCCCCCGGGACAGATATACGCAGTATTTT
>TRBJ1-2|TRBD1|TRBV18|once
CASSPGTGQTNYGYTF
TGTGCCAGCTCGCCGGGGACAGGGCAAACTAACTATGGCTACACCTTC
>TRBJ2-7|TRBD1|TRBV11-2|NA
CASSPGTGTYEQYF
TGTGCCAGCAGCCCCGGGACAGGGACCTACGAGCAGTACTTC
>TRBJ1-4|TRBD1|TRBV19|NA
CASSTDRGVEKLFF
TGTGCCAGTAGTACCGACAGGGGGGTTGAAAAACTGTTTTTT
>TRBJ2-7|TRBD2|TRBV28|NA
CASTLGREGLYEQYF
TGTGCCAGCACCCTAGGTCGGGAGGGCCTCTACGAGCAGTACTTC
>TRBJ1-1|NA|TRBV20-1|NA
CSVRSEAFF
TGCAGTGTTAGGTCTGAAGCTTTCTTT
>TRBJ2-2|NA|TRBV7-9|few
CASSLGLRDPGELFF
TGTGCCAGCAGCTTAGGGTTGAGGGACCCCGGGGAGCTGTTTTTT